This TCR beta chain appears in the sequencing data of a study of T cell responses to AZD1222 COVID-19 vaccine. Sequencing was performed with immunoSEQ multiplex PCR; in TCRdb, only in-frame clones are kept and a portion is missing. Of some 160,000 clones in the sample, 80% to 95% were seen once. Points from the study as a whole: The CD4 TCRs associated with vaccination extended across spike and predominated at 160-218 and 743-854.

Notes on this clone: Its antigen is still unknown.

The sample consisted of peripheral blood, taken on day 0 of AZD1222 vaccination. The clonotype comes from an adult in good health.

The CDR3 DNA reads as TGTGCCAGCAGTTTATTTAGGGTTGGGCAGCCCCAGCATTTT. Translated, it gives CASSLFRVGQPQHF. This chain links TRBV28 with TRBJ1-5; the D is unclear. V was trimmed by 1 base and J by 7 bases, leaving 11 bases between them. The CDR3 length is 14 residues. The V gene's germline CDR1 is MDHEN and CDR2 SYDVKM.